The source of this T cell receptor (beta chain) is a study of T cells in Graves' hyperthyroidism and ophthalmopathy. RNA transcripts gave rise to amplified TCR beta CDR3 regions. In the first-round RT-PCR of the TCR CDR3, the HTBI primer set was used. TCRdb re-called the multiplex PCR reads through MiXCR, storing one row per CDR3 protein. The sample includes some 490,000 distinct CDR3 sequences, roughly 23% seen only once; the top ten take 45% to 55%. The CDR3 covers 14 residues. Germline loops: CDR1 DFQATT, CDR2 SNEGSKA (reference sequence). V was cut by 5 bases and J by 3 bases, with 17 bases left in between.

The sample was blood. The TCR originated in a woman in her 70s with Graves' ophthalmopathy. This chain connects TRBV20-1 to TRBJ2-7; a possible D gene is TRBD2 (6 bases). CDR3 nucleotide sequence: TGCAGTGCTTCCCGAGCGAGCGGGCGCTACGAGCAGTACTTC. As protein: CSASRASGRYEQYF.